The TCR beta chain under discussion was sequenced for a study of identical twins' blood T cells. Study observations and caveats: Twins shared more top CDR3 clonotypes than unrelated donors did.

With regard to this clonotype: What it binds is not known.

The CDR3 contains 13 residues. Trimming took 6 bases from V and 3 from J, leaving 11 bases between them. Per the germline V gene, CDR1 is MNHEY and CDR2 is SVGAGI. TCR cDNA libraries came from RNA via a modified published protocol. Each TCR cDNA library carried sample-specific barcodes on both ends. TCRdb analysed the 5' RACE reads with MiXCR anew, one entry per CDR3 protein. Here the sample spans 400,000 or so distinct CDR3 sequences, 28% being singletons. The V call is TRBV6-5, the J call TRBJ1-1; no clear D. The sequence came from a woman between 18 and 49 years old in good health. Sequencing was performed on PBMCs. CDR3 nucleotides: TGTGCCAGCAGGTTCCCGGGGTACACTGAAGCTTTCTTT. Translating it yields CASRFPGYTEAFF.